This paragraph covers one T cell receptor (beta chain) sequence. What it binds is not known. A much larger clonotype is one base distant, so this may be a read error. The CDR3 loop spans 16 amino acids. Germline V gene sequence: CDR1 SGHTA, CDR2 FQGNSA. TCR alpha and beta CDR3 regions were amplified from RNA using iRepertoire nested multiplex PCR. One-step reverse transcription and amplification started from roughly 100-400 ng of tissue mRNA or PBMC total RNA. TCRdb called the multiplex PCR reads again in MiXCR, with one record for every CDR3 protein. In the table there are about 190,000 distinct CDR3 sequences, around 32% of which are singletons. This entry comes from a study of glioma-infiltrating T cells. Study results and caveats: Tissue and blood shared very few CDR3 sequences.

The V gene is TRBV7-2, the J gene TRBJ2-1; D is possibly TRBD2 (6 bases). This TCR came from a human donor with low-grade glioma or glioblastoma, undergoing nonglioma brain surgery, or in good health (not recorded which). What was sequenced was glioma tissue, nonneoplastic brain tissue, or PBMCs (not recorded which). The CDR3 bases are TGTGCCAGCAGCTTAGTCGCTCGGGCGGGGTACAATGAACAGTCCTTC. Its protein product is CASSLVARAGYNEQSF. The full variable domain, with the rest looked up from reference TRBV7-2 and TRBJ2-1, is GAGVSQSPSNKVTEKGKDVELRCDPISGHTALYWYRQSLGQGLEFLIYFQGNSAPDKSGLPSDRFSAERTGGSVSTLTIQRTQQEDSAVYLCASSLVARAGYNEQSFGPGTRLTVL.